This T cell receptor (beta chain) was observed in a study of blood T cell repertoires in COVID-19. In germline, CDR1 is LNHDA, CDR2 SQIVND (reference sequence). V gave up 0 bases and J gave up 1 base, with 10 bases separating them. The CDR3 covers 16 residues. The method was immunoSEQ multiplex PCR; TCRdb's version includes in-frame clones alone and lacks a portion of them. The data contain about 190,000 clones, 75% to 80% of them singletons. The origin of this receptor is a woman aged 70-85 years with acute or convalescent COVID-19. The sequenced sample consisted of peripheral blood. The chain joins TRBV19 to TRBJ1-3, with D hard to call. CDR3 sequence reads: CASSIEPYESGNTIYF. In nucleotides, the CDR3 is TGTGCCAGTAGTATAGAGCCGTACGAGTCTGGAAACACCATATATTTT.